The source of this T cell receptor beta chain is a study of T-cell reconstitution after alpha-beta-depleted transplantation in children. Study-level findings and limits: Some patients' high day-60 TCRbeta diversity was attributed to recipient cells surviving conditioning. One year after transplant, T-cell counts and diversity came mostly from newly produced T cells. Alpha-beta T cells about two months after transplant reportedly derived from several hundred expanded graft clones.

This clonotype was seen many times. The antigen is unknown. Preparation of the TCRbeta library used unique molecular identifiers. TCRdb processed the PCR reads anew with MiXCR; each CDR3 protein has one entry. The sample consists of more than 100,000 distinct CDR3 sequences, about 21% of them appearing once. Sequenced material: PBMCs, mostly from graft donor cells, taken 180 days after TCRalphabeta/CD19-depleted stem cell transplant. The receptor was isolated from a male patient between 2 and 10 years old who had a stem cell transplant for chronic granulomatous disease, so the T cells may come from the graft donor.

In nucleotides, the CDR3 is TGCGCCAGCAGCTTGGCGCTAGCGGGAGGGTTACCCACCCAGTACGAGCAGTACTTC. This encodes CASSLALAGGLPTQYEQYF. V is TRBV5-1 and J is TRBJ2-7; 12 positions match TRBD2. After removal of 0 bases from V and 4 bases from J, the junction contained 14 bases not matched to a gene. The CDR3 spans 19 residues. Germline loops: CDR1 SGHRS, CDR2 YFSETQ.